What follows are 11 T cell receptor beta chains derived from one specimen sequenced in a study of siplizumab effects on memory and regulatory T cells. Some clones are missing from TCRdb's copy, which holds only in-frame ones; the method was immunoSEQ multiplex PCR. This table has roughly 100,000 clones, about 93% appearing once. Source material: CD4+ T cells sorted from blood. These receptors were taken from a human donor in good health.

V and J are TRBV19 and TRBJ2-7; TRBD2 matches 7 bases. The CDR3 spans 15 residues. Germline CDR1 LNHDA, CDR2 SQIVND (reference sequence). Trimming took 4 bases from V and 3 from J; bases not matched to a gene: 9. CDR3 loop: CASSKGAGVGYEQYF. The DNA for the CDR3 is TGTGCCAGTAGTAAAGGTGCGGGGGTCGGCTACGAGCAGTACTTC.

The chain uses TRBV18 and TRBJ1-2; D is ambiguous. The germline V gene encodes CDR1 KGHSH and CDR2 LQKENI. CDR3 length equals 14 residues. V shed 4 bases and J shed 0 bases, with 9 bases lying between them. CDR3 loop: CASSLFTANYGYTF. Here the CDR3 DNA reads TGTGCCAGCTCACTGTTTACAGCTAACTATGGCTACACCTTC.

V and J are TRBV25-1 and TRBJ2-1; D tentatively reads TRBD1 or TRBD2 (5 bases each). Trimming stripped 9 bases from V and 9 bases from J, with 9 bases between. This CDR3 has 10 amino acids. Per the germline V gene, CDR1 is MGHDK and CDR2 is SYGVNS. CDR3 in amino acids: CASTGLEQFF. CDR3 bases: TGTGCCAGTACGGGGCTTGAGCAGTTCTTC.

This clone was picked up a small number of times. The gene calls are TRBV30 and TRBJ2-1; D unresolved. This CDR3 contains 12 residues. The germline V gene encodes CDR1 GTSNPN and CDR2 SVGIG (reference sequence). Deletions cut 0 bases from V and 10 bases from J, with 10 bases between. The CDR3 protein is CAWSVSGYEQFF. The CDR3 DNA sequence: TGTGCCTGGAGTGTAAGTGGGTACGAGCAGTTCTTC.

The V and J genes are TRBV28 and TRBJ1-1; TRBD1 is a possible D gene (6 bases). Trimming removed 4 bases from V and 4 bases from J, with 13 bases in between. CDR3 size: 14 residues. From germline, CDR1 is MDHEN and CDR2 SYDVKM. CDR3 in amino acids: CASSWPGEGTEAFF. CDR3 nucleotide sequence: TGTGCCAGCAGTTGGCCAGGGGAGGGCACTGAAGCTTTCTTT.

This sequence joins TRBV28 and TRBJ2-1, with 8 bases aligning to TRBD1. Looked up from germline, CDR1 is MDHEN and CDR2 is SYDVKM. After removal of 4 bases from V and 7 bases from J, the junction contained 12 bases not matched to a gene. The CDR3 extends over 16 amino acids. The CDR3 region has the DNA TGTGCCAGCAGTTCCTCCTCGGGACAGGTTTCGAATGAGCAGTTCTTC. This sequence encodes CASSSSSGQVSNEQFF.

V is TRBV2 and J is TRBJ1-2, with D unclear. Per the germline V gene, CDR1 is SNHLY and CDR2 is FYNNEI. The CDR3 has 13 residues. Trimming pared 5 bases from V and 7 bases from J, leaving 14 bases between. CDR3 nucleotides: TGTGCCAGCAGTTCTTCCGGTTTGTCTGGCTACACCTTC. It specifies CASSSSGLSGYTF.

Concerning this clone: This specimen includes other DNA sequences encoding the same CDR3. The chain recombines TRBV14 with TRBJ1-2, with D tentatively TRBD1 (5 bases). The CDR3 has 13 residues. The V and J ends lost 5 bases and 2 bases respectively, with 9 bases between them. Germline lookup yields CDR1 SGHDN and CDR2 FVKESK. DNA for the CDR3: TGTGCCAGCAGCGGGGGACCGAACTATGGCTACACCTTC. It specifies CASSGGPNYGYTF.

This clone appeared a single time. This chain connects TRBV30 to TRBJ2-7; D is unresolved. The CDR3 runs to 13 residues. V was trimmed by 2 bases and J by 1 base, leaving 9 bases between them. Germline V lookup: CDR1 GTSNPN, CDR2 SVGIG (reference sequence). This CDR3 reads CAWSIRLSYEQYF. CDR3 in DNA: TGTGCCTGGAGTATCAGGTTATCCTACGAGCAGTACTTC.

This sequence joins TRBV5-1 and TRBJ2-5; D uncertain. The germline V and J ends were trimmed by 0 bases and 5 bases, with 14 bases remaining between them. The CDR3 sequence is 15 residues long. Germline V CDR1 and CDR2: SGHRS, YFSETQ. The CDR3 protein is CASSLGPQESETQYF. DNA for the CDR3: TGCGCCAGCAGCTTGGGGCCCCAGGAGTCGGAGACCCAGTACTTC.

This chain connects TRBV27 to TRBJ1-1, with D perhaps TRBD1 (5 bases). The CDR3 contains 13 residues. The germline V and J ends were trimmed by 7 bases and 6 bases, with 15 bases remaining between them. Looked up from germline, CDR1 is MNHEY and CDR2 is SMNVEV (reference sequence). The CDR3 coding sequence is TGTGCCAGCACCCCGAGGGTGGGGGCTGAAGCTTTCTTT. Translation: CASTPRVGAEAFF.